Each of the 21 T cell receptor beta chains below was sequenced from the same sample in a study of blood T cell repertoires in COVID-19. The method was immunoSEQ multiplex PCR; TCRdb's version includes in-frame clones alone and lacks a portion of them. This sample yields some 240,000 clones, of which around 83% are seen a single time; over 8% belongs to the top ten. Source material: peripheral blood. Receptors were obtained from a woman older than 75 with acute or convalescent COVID-19.

The chain is built from TRBV30 and TRBJ2-2; TRBD2 agrees at 9 bases. V was pared by 5 bases and J by 6 bases, with 10 bases of the junction left unmatched. The CDR3 runs 15 residues. Germline lookup yields CDR1 GTSNPN and CDR2 SVGIG (reference sequence). As DNA, the CDR3 is TGTGCCTGGGGGATGGGACTAGCACTTCCCGGGGAGCTGTTTTTT. As protein: CAWGMGLALPGELFF.

The chain joins TRBV6-1 to TRBJ1-5; a possible D gene is TRBD1 (5 bases). Germline V lookup: CDR1 MNHNS, CDR2 SASEGT. There are 17 residues in the CDR3. The germline V and J ends were trimmed by 2 bases and 1 base, with 15 bases remaining between them. The CDR3 bases are TGTGCCAGCAGTGAAAGGAGGCGGGGGGGAAGCAATCAGCCCCAGCATTTT. Translating gives CASSERRRGGSNQPQHF.

The CDR3 DNA sequence: TGTGCCAGCAGCCCCGGTGTCCCCCCACAGTACTTC. Translating gives CASSPGVPPQYF. The chain couples TRBV5-6 to TRBJ2-7, with no clear D. Trimming removed 4 bases at V and 10 bases at J, with 15 bases between. The CDR3 has 12 amino acids. The germline V gene encodes CDR1 SGHDT and CDR2 YYEEEE.

In its sample, this clone was seen once. The gene calls are TRBV6-5 and TRBJ2-5; 10 bases agree with TRBD1. The trim removed 6 bases at V and 5 bases at J, leaving 6 bases unmatched. In germline, CDR1 is MNHEY, CDR2 SVGAGI. The CDR3 extends over 14 amino acids. The CDR3 is CASRRQGAGETQYF. Written as DNA, the CDR3 is TGTGCCAGCAGACGACAGGGGGCTGGCGAGACCCAGTACTTC.

To note about this clone: Additional DNA sequences in this sample encode the identical CDR3. The chain couples TRBV28 to TRBJ2-4; a weak D match, TRBD1 (6 bases). Germline-derived CDR1 and CDR2 are MDHEN and SYDVKM. CDR3 length equals 16 residues. V lost 5 bases to trimming and J lost 0 bases, with 14 bases between them. The CDR3 region is CASSPSGQIAKNIQYF. The CDR3 DNA follows: TGTGCCAGCAGTCCTTCCGGACAGATAGCCAAAAACATTCAGTACTTC.

In its sample, this clone was seen a few times. CDR3 nucleotide sequence: TGTGCCAGCAGCTGGGGGGAAGGTATCTATGGCTACACCTTC. Translation gives CASSWGEGIYGYTF. The chain couples TRBV11-2 to TRBJ1-2, with D possibly being TRBD1 (5 bases). V lost 4 bases to trimming and J lost 4 bases, with 13 bases between them. The CDR3 runs to 14 residues. CDR1 is SGHAT and CDR2 is FQNNGV in the germline V gene.

The V call is TRBV19, the J call TRBJ1-2; 7 nucleotides align to TRBD1. Trimming at V came to 3 bases and at J to 6 bases, leaving 10 bases not matched to a gene. Germline CDR1 and CDR2: LNHDA and SQIVND (reference sequence). CDR3 size: 15 residues. The CDR3 DNA follows: TGTGCCAGTAGTATCCGAGGACAGGCCGCGCATGGCTACACCTTC. It specifies CASSIRGQAAHGYTF.

V and J are TRBV6-1 and TRBJ1-5; D is unclear. The CDR3 has 14 amino acids. The germline V gene encodes CDR1 MNHNS and CDR2 SASEGT. V lost 3 bases to trimming and J lost 6 bases, with 12 bases between them. In nucleotides, the CDR3 is TGTGCCAGCAGTGAGACCCATGAGGGTCAGCCCCAGCATTTT. Its protein product is CASSETHEGQPQHF.

This clone was counted a single time. The chain is built from TRBV21-1 and TRBJ2-1; TRBD1 is taken as the D call from the table, unchecked against the DNA. TRBV21-1 is labeled a pseudogene. This CDR3 comprises 13 residues. The CDR3, as DNA: TGTGCCAGCAGCAATGTTGGGACAGAAGAGCAGTTCTTC. Encoded protein: CASSNVGTEEQFF.

As to this clone: The identical CDR3 is also encoded by other nucleotide sequences in the sample. The rearrangement joins TRBV12-3 or TRBV12-4 to TRBJ1-2, with D unclear. V lost 5 bases and J lost 0, with 7 bases in between. This CDR3 comprises 13 residues. The CDR3 DNA is TGTGCCAGCAGTCTCCGTGCTAACTATGGCTACACCTTC. Translation gives CASSLRANYGYTF.

The rearrangement uses TRBV28 and TRBJ1-4, with TRBD1 matching 7 bases. CDR3 length equals 14 residues. CDR1 is MDHEN, CDR2 SYDVKM, per germline. After removal of 8 bases from V and 7 bases from J, the junction contained 10 bases not matched to a gene. CDR3 nucleotides: TGTGCCAGCGGACAGGCAGGGCTCGGTGAAAAACTGTTTTTT. Translation gives CASGQAGLGEKLFF.

With respect to this clone: Relative to the germline gene, one junction end is altered; a read error may explain this. Here the CDR3 reads CASNLERARATEAFF. CDR3 nucleotides: TGCGCCAGCAACTTGGAGCGGGCGAGAGCGACTGAAGCTTTCTTT. The chain couples TRBV5-1 to TRBJ1-1; D ambiguous. Germline CDR1 reads SGHRS; CDR2 reads YFSETQ. The CDR3 spans 15 residues.

The chain employs TRBV6-5 and TRBJ1-1; 7 bases agree with TRBD1. The germline gives CDR1 MNHEY, CDR2 SVGAGI. J was trimmed by 1 base and V by 10 bases; bases with no gene match: 3. The CDR3 extends over 12 amino acids. The chain's CDR3 is CAIGGRNTEAFF. CDR3 nucleotide sequence: TGTGCCATAGGGGGCAGGAACACTGAAGCTTTCTTT.

The V gene is TRBV6-4, the J gene TRBJ2-1; TRBD2 is a possible D gene (7 bases). The germline V and J ends were trimmed by 7 bases and 9 bases, with 19 bases remaining between them. The CDR3 spans 14 residues. CDR1 is MRHNA and CDR2 is SNTAGT in the germline V gene. The CDR3 loop reads CASKMSGGTAEQFF. The CDR3 nucleotides read TGTGCCAGCAAAATGTCGGGGGGCACCGCTGAGCAGTTCTTC.

This clone was seen a handful of times. This chain uses TRBV7-3 with TRBJ2-2; no definite D call. V dropped 5 bases and J dropped 4 bases, with 14 bases sitting between them. The CDR3 is 15 residues long. Germline CDR1 reads SGHTA; CDR2 reads FQGTGA. The CDR3 sequence: CASSQALSGTGELFF. The CDR3, as DNA: TGTGCCAGCAGCCAAGCGTTGTCCGGCACCGGGGAGCTGTTTTTT.

This chain joins TRBV5-5 and TRBJ2-1; TRBD2 agrees at 7 bases. Losses at the gene ends were 4 bases for V and 0 bases for J; bases not matched to a gene: 10. Germline V gene lookup returns CDR1 SGHKS and CDR2 YYEKEE (reference sequence). The CDR3 spans 17 residues. The CDR3 DNA follows: TGTGCCAGCAGCCCCCACCTGGGGGGGTCCTCCTACAATGAGCAGTTCTTC. Its translation: CASSPHLGGSSYNEQFF.

The chain couples TRBV9 to TRBJ2-3, with 8 bases matching TRBD2. After removal of 1 base from V and 4 bases from J, the junction contained 2 bases not matched to a gene. This CDR3 spans 14 amino acids. The germline CDR1 and CDR2 sequences are SGDLS and YYNGEE. The CDR3 loop is CASSVSGGADTQYF. As DNA, the CDR3 is TGTGCCAGCAGCGTAAGCGGGGGTGCAGATACGCAGTATTTT.

The chain carries TRBV18 and TRBJ2-7, with TRBD1 matching over 11 bases. Trimming cost V 5 bases and J 6 bases; bases outside gene matches: 9. This CDR3 has 15 residues. The germline CDR1 and CDR2 sequences are KGHSH and LQKENI. CDR3 residues: CASSSGQGVISEQYF. The CDR3 DNA reads as TGTGCCAGCTCATCGGGACAGGGGGTAATTTCCGAGCAGTACTTC.

The rearrangement uses TRBV4-1 and TRBJ2-6, with 9 bases identical to TRBD2. J gave up 1 base and V 4 bases, and 14 bases lay outside the gene matches. The CDR3 extends over 20 amino acids. Germline V CDR1 and CDR2: MGHRA, YSYEKL. The CDR3 sequence is CASSPPKGSGGESGANVLTF. CDR3 bases: TGCGCCAGCAGCCCCCCGAAAGGTAGCGGGGGCGAGTCTGGGGCCAACGTCCTGACTTTC.

The chain joins TRBV6-6 to TRBJ2-7, with TRBD1 matching over 7 bases. The CDR3 spans 13 residues. V shed 7 bases and J 3 bases; nucleotides not matched to a gene: 6. Germline V gene data show CDR1 as MNHNY and CDR2 as SVGAGI (reference sequence). The CDR3 sequence is CASNYRQGYEQYF. The DNA of the CDR3 is TGTGCCAGCAACTATCGACAGGGCTACGAGCAGTACTTC.

V usage is TRBV5-6 and J usage is TRBJ2-3; 13 nucleotides align to TRBD2. After removal of 5 bases from V and 0 bases from J, the junction contained 6 bases not matched to a gene. CDR3 length: 17 residues. Germline lookup yields CDR1 SGHDT and CDR2 YYEEEE. The CDR3, as DNA: TGTGCCAGCAGGATGACTAGCGGGGGGCCCAGCACAGATACGCAGTATTTT. Protein sequence: CASRMTSGGPSTDTQYF.